This record looks at one T cell receptor (beta chain) sequence and its context. This clonotype showed up many times. Its target antigen remains unknown. Base qualities are not recorded, but no much larger clone differs from it by a single base. CDR1 DFQATT and CDR2 SNEGSKA were looked up in the germline V gene (reference sequence). The trim is 0 bases for V and 8 bases for J, with a gap of 8 bases between the germline ends. From the cysteine through the phenylalanine, the CDR3 covers 12 amino acids. The kept DNA is CDR3 alone, 36 bases in frame from the first base. This sample is part of a study of T cells in Graves' hyperthyroidism and ophthalmopathy (dated by TCRdb to between 2018 and 2020). Notes on the research overall: Peripheral blood samples were taken at initial diagnosis, before any treatment was given. A discovery cohort of about 95 patients, about 40 with Graves' ophthalmopathy and under 60 with stable Graves' hyperthyroidism, was used to find distinguishing TCR V-J signatures. Prospective prediction of ophthalmopathy was tested in an independent validation cohort of 18 to 20 hyperthyroidism patients and some 17 patients who later progressed to ophthalmopathy. The 85 to 100 discovery patients were randomly split 7:3 into training and test sets. In addition, the study compared T-cell repertoires in thyroid tissue and in blood from about six Graves' hyperthyroidism patients. After sampling, hyperthyroidism patients received methimazole starting at 30 mg daily, and ophthalmopathy patients received high-dose intravenous methylprednisolone. The paper describes TCR Vbeta CDR3 sequencing of 130 to 150 peripheral blood samples, made up of 43 ophthalmopathy patients, approximately 76 hyperthyroidism patients and 17 progressor patients. What the study reported, not specific to this receptor: Most expanded thyroid clonotypes (frequency above 0.001) were also detected in blood, suggesting blood repertoires may reflect thyroid immune responses. No statistical method was used to fix the sample size in advance, and group allocation was not hidden from the investigators. During validation, the model predicted progression to ophthalmopathy a median of about 6.5 months ahead of onset, with around 71% sensitivity and about 72% specificity. In cross-validation, a model built on a 13 V-J signature told ophthalmopathy apart from stable hyperthyroidism with approximately 91% sensitivity and about 81% specificity, and in testing the same model reached 80%/75%.

Moderately to severely active disease, a Clinical Activity Score of at least 3, a NOSPECS grade of at least 4, and a duration under 3 months were present in ophthalmopathy patients. Exclusion was applied to patients with uncontrolled infections, other autoimmune diseases, pregnancy or lactation. Diagnoses were based on clinical symptoms, serum thyroxine and TRAb, thyroid ultrasound and orbital computed tomography. PBMCs were separated from roughly 10 ml of fresh peripheral blood using Ficoll-Paque density gradient centrifugation. Total RNA was extracted with Trizol reagent, and quality was checked on an Agilent 2100 Bioanalyzer. Amplification of TCR beta CDR3 regions was carried out from RNA transcripts. The first round of RT-PCR for the TCR CDR3 was performed with the HTBI primer set and the Qiagen OneStep RT-PCR kit. Libraries were constructed in a second round of multiplex PCR, after which size selection and purification were performed. Sequencing of the libraries was done on an Illumina HiSeq2000 using paired-end 100 bp reads. Per the authors' processing: SOAPnuke was used to process the raw data, removing reads that contained adapters or uncalled bases, had a mean Phred below 15, or lacked an exact match to the constant primer or identifier. COPE v1.2.5 was used to merge high-quality paired reads, and clonotypes were defined as unique nucleotide sequences. MiTCR v1.1 was used to align clonotypes to the IMGT TRBV, TRBD and TRBJ reference segments. The analysis included only V-J combinations with a frequency above 0.0001, which together covered 98% to 99.2% of the repertoires. The TCS score was defined as F50 (clonal expansion) divided by E x V (chaos), with BLOSUM62-based TCRdist calculated between CDR3 peptides within each V-J. Welch's t-statistics and random forest reduced just over 500 V-J features to under 15, which were used in a naive Bayes classifier (R e1071). Starting from the raw public reads, TCRdb applied fastp trimming at Q25, assembled clones with MiXCR and retained in-frame beta chains. Rows merge per CDR3 protein into single entries with the most common DNA and genes. The V and J calls follow TCRdb's processing rather than the paper's. The sample includes around 600,000 distinct CDR3 sequences, with about 14% observed a single time. Jointly, the top ten make up around 12% of the sample.

The rearrangement joined TRBV20-1 to TRBJ1-5, with the D gene uncertain. This TCR derives from a woman in her fifties or sixties with Graves' ophthalmopathy. The sequenced material came from blood. The bases are TGCAGTGCTAGAGAGGCTGGGAAGCCCCAGCATTTT. This gives the protein CSAREAGKPQHF.